A single sample is the source of the 26 T cell receptor beta chains below, sequenced in a study of blood T cell repertoires in COVID-19 (dated by TCRdb to 2018 to 2021). Libraries came from the immunoSEQ multiplex PCR assay. The clones in this table, taken by TCRdb from immuneACCESS, are in-frame only. Not every clone is retained; where verified, under half of the shortfall comes from an unresolved V gene, and the cause of the rest is unknown. The table for this sample lists tens of thousands of clones; approximately 85% of them were counted only once. The ten biggest clones cover 25% to 30% of the sample. What was sequenced was peripheral blood. These receptors all stem from a human donor in a cohort sampled during active COVID-19.

This clone was seen a single time. V usage is TRBV6-5 and J usage is TRBJ1-1, with 9 nucleotides matching TRBD1. J lost 7 bases, V lost 5 bases, and 8 bases had no gene match. Germline V lookup: CDR1 MNHEY, CDR2 SVGAGI. The CDR3 covers 14 residues. The CDR3 loop reads CASSLGTGRDEAFF. In nucleotides, the CDR3 is TGTGCCAGCAGTCTTGGGACAGGGAGAGATGAAGCTTTCTTT.

This chain connects TRBV6-1 to TRBJ2-3, with 13 bases fitting TRBD2. Germline-derived CDR1 and CDR2 are MNHNS and SASEGT. Germline trimming cut 1 base from V and 1 base from J; bases unmatched to any gene: 2. The CDR3 length is 17 residues. For the CDR3, the DNA is TGTGCCAGCAGTGAAGGAGGGACTAGCGGGGGCACAGATACGCAGTATTTT. It is translated as CASSEGGTSGGTDTQYF.

The chain recombines TRBV3-1 (or the pseudogene TRBV3-2) with TRBJ2-7, with D possibly matching TRBD2 (6 bases). CDR3 size: 13 residues. CDR1 and CDR2 (germline): LGHDT, YNNKEL (reference sequence). Trimming stripped 4 bases from V and 3 bases from J, with 10 bases between. The CDR3 coding sequence is TGTGCCAGCAGCCGGAGGGAGGACTACGAGCAGTACTTC. This encodes CASSRREDYEQYF.

The rearrangement links TRBV4-1 to TRBJ1-2, with 8 bases fitting TRBD1. CDR1 MGHRA and CDR2 YSYEKL come from the germline V gene. V lost 3 bases, J lost 6 bases, and 6 bases stayed unmatched. The CDR3 is made up of 14 amino acids. The CDR3 region is CASSHDRGGDGYTF. The CDR3 DNA follows: TGCGCCAGCAGCCACGACAGGGGAGGAGATGGCTACACCTTC.

The V gene is TRBV2, the J gene TRBJ1-5; 7 bases are a match to TRBD1. This CDR3 is 15 amino acids long. Germline CDR1 SNHLY, CDR2 FYNNEI. J gave up 0 bases and V 5 bases, and 4 bases lay outside the gene matches. The CDR3 coding sequence is TGTGCCAGCAGTTCACAGGGGTATAGCAATCAGCCCCAGCATTTT. As protein: CASSSQGYSNQPQHF. Full variable domain (remainder filled in from reference TRBV2 and TRBJ1-5): EPEVTQTPSHQVTQMGQEVILRCVPISNHLYFYWYRQILGQKVEFLVSFYNNEISEKSEIFDDQFSVERPDGSNFTLKIRSTKLEDSAMYFCASSSQGYSNQPQHFGDGTRLSIL.

The V gene is TRBV4-1, the J gene TRBJ1-5, with TRBD1 as a possible D gene (6 bases). The V and J ends lost 4 bases and 1 base respectively, with 14 bases between them. This CDR3 comprises 16 residues. Germline lookup yields CDR1 MGHRA and CDR2 YSYEKL. As DNA, the CDR3 is TGCGCCAGCAGCCCCGAGGGGGGGCCGAGCAATCAGCCCCAGCATTTT. It codes for CASSPEGGPSNQPQHF.

This clone has only one observation. The chain employs TRBV7-9 and TRBJ2-2, with D possibly TRBD2 on 6 matching bases. V lost 1 base, J lost 6 bases, and 9 bases lay in between. The CDR3 runs to 14 residues. The germline V gene encodes CDR1 SEHNR and CDR2 FQNEAQ (reference sequence). The CDR3 DNA follows: TGTGCCAGCAGCTTAGGACTAGACCCCGGGGAGCTGTTTTTT. It yields the protein CASSLGLDPGELFF.

The chain links TRBV13 to TRBJ2-6; D call uncertain. V dropped 4 bases and J dropped 6 bases, with 13 bases sitting between them. Germline CDR1 PRHDT, CDR2 FYEKMQ (reference sequence). The CDR3 is 15 residues long. The CDR3 DNA sequence: TGTGCCAGCAGCTCTAGAGGAAAGTCGGCCAACGTCCTGACTTTC. This gives the protein CASSSRGKSANVLTF.

This chain joins TRBV5-1 and TRBJ1-2; maybe TRBD1 (6 bases). This CDR3 is built from 13 residues. Germline V gene sequence: CDR1 SGHRS, CDR2 YFSETQ. V was pared by 4 bases and J by 2 bases, with 9 bases between. The CDR3 loop is CASSTDSNYGYTF. In DNA form, the CDR3 reads TGCGCCAGCAGCACGGACAGCAACTATGGCTACACCTTC. Full variable domain (outside the CDR3, taken from reference TRBV5-1 and TRBJ1-2): KAGVTQTPRYLIKTRGQQVTLSCSPISGHRSVSWYQQTPGQGLQFLFEYFSETQRNKGNFPGRFSGRQFSNSRSEMNVSTLELGDSALYLCASSTDSNYGYTFGSGTRLTVV.

The chain links TRBV5-5 to TRBJ2-5; 8 nucleotides line up with TRBD2. The CDR3 loop spans 14 amino acids. The J segment lost 2 bases and the V segment lost 3 bases, leaving 3 bases of the junction unmatched. CDR1 and CDR2 (germline): SGHKS, YYEKEE (reference sequence). CDR3 sequence: CASSSPGGQETQYF. In DNA form, the CDR3 reads TGTGCCAGCAGCTCCCCGGGGGGGCAAGAGACCCAGTACTTC.

V and J are TRBV5-1 and TRBJ2-2, with D possibly being TRBD2 (6 bases). The CDR3 is 18 amino acids. V lost 2 bases, J lost 5 bases, and 22 bases lay in between. The germline gives CDR1 SGHRS, CDR2 YFSETQ. The CDR3 region is CASSLRSGTALRTGELFF. CDR3 in DNA: TGCGCCAGCAGCTTAAGGTCTGGGACTGCACTTCGTACCGGGGAGCTGTTTTTT.

For this clone: Other DNA sequences from this sample encode an identical CDR3 as well. The chain employs TRBV6-5 and TRBJ2-1; TRBD1 aligns across 7 bases. CDR1 is MNHEY, CDR2 SVGAGI, per germline. The CDR3 has 15 residues. Germline trimming cut 5 bases from V and 0 bases from J; bases unmatched to any gene: 4. The CDR3 here is CASSLQGSSYNEQFF. CDR3 nucleotide sequence: TGTGCCAGCAGTCTACAGGGGAGCTCCTACAATGAGCAGTTCTTC.

This chain connects TRBV5-5 to TRBJ2-3, with D possibly being TRBD2 (7 bases). The germline CDR1 and CDR2 sequences are SGHKS and YYEKEE (reference sequence). V was cut by 0 bases and J by 6 bases, with 11 bases left in between. This CDR3 has 14 residues. DNA of the CDR3: TGTGCCAGCAGCTTGGGCGGGGGCCCCGATACGCAGTATTTT. It codes for CASSLGGGPDTQYF.

This sequence joins TRBV7-9 and TRBJ1-4, with 10 positions matching TRBD1. Losses at the gene ends were 4 bases for V and 2 bases for J; bases not matched to a gene: 7. The CDR3 has 17 residues. The germline CDR1 and CDR2 sequences are SEHNR and FQNEAQ (reference sequence). The CDR3 region has the DNA TGTGCCAGCAGCTCCTCGGGACAGGGGCCGACTAATGAAAAACTGTTTTTT. This gives the protein CASSSSGQGPTNEKLFF.

The chain couples TRBV11-3 to TRBJ2-5; D call uncertain. Trimming took off 3 bases at V and 2 bases at J, with 13 bases between the two ends. The length of the CDR3 is 15 residues. CDR1 is SGHNT, CDR2 YENEEA, per germline. The DNA for the CDR3 is TGTGCCAGCAGCTTTGGTCAGTTGCCACAAGAGACCCAGTACTTC. Its translation: CASSFGQLPQETQYF.

In its sample, this clone was seen a few times. The chain employs TRBV7-6 and TRBJ2-2; possibly TRBD1 for D (5 bases). This CDR3 is 15 amino acids long. Germline loops: CDR1 SGHVS, CDR2 FNYEAQ. V was shortened by 6 bases and J by 8 bases, with 19 bases between the two germline ends. The CDR3 protein is CASSFSDTLKGELFF. The CDR3 DNA follows: TGTGCCAGCAGTTTTTCGGACACCCTCAAAGGGGAGCTGTTTTTT.

This sequence joins TRBV7-9 and TRBJ2-7, with D unresolved. The germline V gene has CDR1 SEHNR and CDR2 FQNEAQ (reference sequence). Between the trimmed V and J ends, which lost 6 bases and 1 base, there was a span of 16 bases. The CDR3 length is 15 residues. Here the CDR3 reads CASSLTDLLSYEQYF. The CDR3 bases are TGTGCCAGCAGTCTCACAGATCTCCTATCCTACGAGCAGTACTTC.

For this clone: The junction shows a germline mismatch at one end, possibly a read error. The genes are TRBV19 and TRBJ1-5; no clear D. The CDR3 length is 15 residues. The germline V gene encodes CDR1 LNHDA and CDR2 SQIVND (reference sequence). This CDR3 reads CASSGLAAWNHPQHF. CDR3 bases: TGTGCCAGTAGTGGCCTGGCGGCCTGGAATCACCCCCAGCATTTT.

V is TRBV11-3 and J is TRBJ2-3; 8 bases align to TRBD1. J lost 4 bases, V lost 3 bases, and 3 bases had no gene match. This CDR3 is 14 amino acids long. Germline V gives CDR1 SGHNT, CDR2 YENEEA. The CDR3 DNA is TGTGCCAGCAGCTTCGGACAGGGAGCAGATACGCAGTATTTT. Its protein product is CASSFGQGADTQYF.

The gene calls are TRBV30 and TRBJ1-1; 7 positions match TRBD1. J gave up 3 bases and V 5 bases, and 6 bases lay outside the gene matches. The CDR3 has 13 amino acids. Looked up from germline, CDR1 is GTSNPN and CDR2 is SVGIG (reference sequence). CDR3 sequence reads: CAWRGRGDTEAFF. DNA of the CDR3: TGTGCCTGGCGGGGCAGGGGGGACACTGAAGCTTTCTTT.

The CDR3 is CASSFAASYEQYF. CDR3 DNA sequence: TGTGCCAGCAGTTTCGCGGCCTCCTACGAGCAGTACTTC. This chain connects TRBV6-5 to TRBJ2-7; D remains unclear. Germline V gene data show CDR1 as MNHEY and CDR2 as SVGAGI. This CDR3 spans 13 amino acids. Trimming took off 4 bases at V and 0 bases at J, with 7 bases between the two ends.

The V and J genes are TRBV4-1 and TRBJ1-5; 10 bases agree with TRBD1. The ends lost 0 bases at V and 0 bases at J; junction bases unmatched: 2. Germline assignment: CDR1 MGHRA and CDR2 YSYEKL. The CDR3 totals 17 residues. The CDR3 bases are TGCGCCAGCAGCCAAGATTGGACAGGGGGTAGCAATCAGCCCCAGCATTTT. Its translation: CASSQDWTGGSNQPQHF.

This sequence joins TRBV5-4 and TRBJ2-5, with 7 bases identical to TRBD1. This CDR3 has 16 amino acids. V trimming: 0 bases; J trimming: 5 bases; junction bases outside the gene matches: 10. Germline CDR1 is SGHNT and CDR2 is YYREEE (reference sequence). For the CDR3, the DNA is TGTGCCAGCAGCTTGGGGGGACAGAAAAAAGGGGAGACCCAGTACTTC. It specifies CASSLGGQKKGETQYF.

V is TRBV28 and J is TRBJ2-2; D might be TRBD2 (6 bases). V shed 6 bases and J shed 7 bases, with 15 bases lying between them. This CDR3 contains 14 residues. Germline V lookup: CDR1 MDHEN, CDR2 SYDVKM. DNA of the CDR3: TGTGCCAGCAGGATTCTAGCGCCGGTCGGGGAGCTGTTTTTT. Its translation is CASRILAPVGELFF. The variable domain in full, completed from reference TRBV28 and TRBJ2-2, reads DVKVTQSSRYLVKRTGEKVFLECVQDMDHENMFWYRQDPGLGLRLIYFSYDVKMKEKGDIPEGYSVSREKKERFSLILESASTNQTSMYLCASRILAPVGELFFGEGSRLTVL.

V usage is TRBV2 and J usage is TRBJ2-7; 9 positions match TRBD1. The CDR3 sequence is 15 residues long. Looked up from germline, CDR1 is SNHLY and CDR2 is FYNNEI. The J segment lost 3 bases and the V segment lost 0 bases, leaving 3 bases of the junction unmatched. This CDR3 reads CASSEAGQGNYEQYF. The CDR3 nucleotides read TGTGCCAGCAGTGAAGCCGGACAGGGGAACTACGAGCAGTACTTC.

The V and J genes are TRBV5-4 and TRBJ2-7, with 10 bases matching TRBD1. Germline loops: CDR1 SGHNT, CDR2 YYREEE (reference sequence). With V trimmed by 4 bases and J by 3 bases, 4 bases remained unmatched. The CDR3 contains 14 residues. The CDR3 DNA reads as TGTGCCAGCAGCCCGGGACAGGGGTTCTACGAGCAGTACTTC. It yields the protein CASSPGQGFYEQYF.